This T cell receptor beta chain was captured by sequencing in a study of blood T cell repertoires in COVID-19. Using immunoSEQ multiplex PCR, the repertoire was profiled, and TCRdb retains in-frame clones only, with some absent. Of roughly 180,000 clones listed, approximately 84% were seen once; the top ten hold less than 6.5%. The CDR3 sequence is 15 residues long. Germline V gene sequence: CDR1 GTSNPN, CDR2 SVGIG (reference sequence). Trimming took 5 bases from V and 0 from J; bases not matched to a gene: 5. This TCR was recovered from a woman aged 45-65 years with COVID-19, enrolled during active disease. The gene calls are TRBV30 and TRBJ1-3, with 9 bases that match TRBD1. Sequenced: peripheral blood. The CDR3 nucleotides read TGTGCCTGGGAGGGGACAGGGATCTCTGGAAACACCATATATTTT. Translation: CAWEGTGISGNTIYF.